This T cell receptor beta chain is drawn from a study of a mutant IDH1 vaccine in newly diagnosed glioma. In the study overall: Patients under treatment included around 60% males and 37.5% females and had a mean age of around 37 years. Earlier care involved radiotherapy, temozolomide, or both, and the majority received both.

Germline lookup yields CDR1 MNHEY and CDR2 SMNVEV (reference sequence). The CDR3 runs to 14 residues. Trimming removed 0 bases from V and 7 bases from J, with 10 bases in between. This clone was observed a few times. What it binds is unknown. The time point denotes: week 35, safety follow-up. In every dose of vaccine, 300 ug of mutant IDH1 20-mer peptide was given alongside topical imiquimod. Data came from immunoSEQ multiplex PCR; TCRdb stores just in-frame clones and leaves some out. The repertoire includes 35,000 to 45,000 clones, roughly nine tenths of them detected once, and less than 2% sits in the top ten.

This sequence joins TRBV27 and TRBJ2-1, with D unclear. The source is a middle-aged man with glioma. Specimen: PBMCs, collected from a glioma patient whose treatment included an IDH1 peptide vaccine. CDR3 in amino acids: CASSLSDTWNEQFF. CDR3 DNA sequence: TGTGCCAGCAGTTTATCGGATACGTGGAATGAGCAGTTCTTC.